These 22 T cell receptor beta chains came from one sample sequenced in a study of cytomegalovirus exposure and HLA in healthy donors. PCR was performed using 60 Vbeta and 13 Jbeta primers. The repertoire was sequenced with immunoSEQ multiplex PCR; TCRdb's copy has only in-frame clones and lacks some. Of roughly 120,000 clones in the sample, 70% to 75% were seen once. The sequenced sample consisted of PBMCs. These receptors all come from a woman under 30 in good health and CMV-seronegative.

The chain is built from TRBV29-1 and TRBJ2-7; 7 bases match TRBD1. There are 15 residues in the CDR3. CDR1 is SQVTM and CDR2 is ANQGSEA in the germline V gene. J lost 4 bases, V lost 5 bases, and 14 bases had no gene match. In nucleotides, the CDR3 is TGCAGCGTTTTGGCAGGGGGTTTCGTAAGGTACGAGCAGTACTTC. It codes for CSVLAGGFVRYEQYF.

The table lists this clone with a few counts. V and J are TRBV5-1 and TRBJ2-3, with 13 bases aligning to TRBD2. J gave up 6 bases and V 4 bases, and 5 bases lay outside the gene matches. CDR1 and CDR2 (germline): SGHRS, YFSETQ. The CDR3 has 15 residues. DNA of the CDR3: TGCGCCAGCAGCCCGGGACTAGCGGGATACGATACGCAGTATTTT. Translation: CASSPGLAGYDTQYF.

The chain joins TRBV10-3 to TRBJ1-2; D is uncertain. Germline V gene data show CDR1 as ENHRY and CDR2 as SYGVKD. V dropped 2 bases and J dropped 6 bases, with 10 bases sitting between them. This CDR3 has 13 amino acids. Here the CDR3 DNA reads TGTGCCATCAGTGAGGGAGCTCCTGATGGCTACACCTTC. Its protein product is CAISEGAPDGYTF.

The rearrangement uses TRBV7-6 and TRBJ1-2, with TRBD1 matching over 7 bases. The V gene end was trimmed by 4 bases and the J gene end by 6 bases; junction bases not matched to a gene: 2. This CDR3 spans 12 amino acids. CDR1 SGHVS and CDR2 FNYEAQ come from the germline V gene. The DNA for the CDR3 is TGTGCCAGCAGCTCAGGGACAGATGGCTACACCTTC. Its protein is CASSSGTDGYTF.

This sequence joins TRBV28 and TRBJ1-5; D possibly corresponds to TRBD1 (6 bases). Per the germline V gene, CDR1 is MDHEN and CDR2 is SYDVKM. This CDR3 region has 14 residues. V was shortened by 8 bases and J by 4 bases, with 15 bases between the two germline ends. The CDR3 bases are TGTGCCAGCGTAGTGGACAGTACGAATCAGCCCCAGCATTTT. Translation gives CASVVDSTNQPQHF.

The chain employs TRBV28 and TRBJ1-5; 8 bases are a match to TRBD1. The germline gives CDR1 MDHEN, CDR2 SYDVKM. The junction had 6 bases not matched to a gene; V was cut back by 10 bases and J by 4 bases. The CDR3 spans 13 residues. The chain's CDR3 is CATRGQVNQPQHF. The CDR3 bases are TGTGCCACCAGGGGACAGGTAAATCAGCCCCAGCATTTT.

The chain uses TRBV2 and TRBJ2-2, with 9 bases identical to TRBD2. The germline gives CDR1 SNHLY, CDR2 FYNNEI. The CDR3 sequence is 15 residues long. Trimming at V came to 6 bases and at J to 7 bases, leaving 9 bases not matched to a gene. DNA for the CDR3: TGTGCCAGCAGCCCCGAGCGGGGGGCAAGCGGGGAGCTGTTTTTT. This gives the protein CASSPERGASGELFF.

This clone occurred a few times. In DNA form, the CDR3 reads TGCAGCGTAGGCGGACCCGCCGACAGGGTCCATAGCAATCAGCCCCAGCATTTT. It specifies CSVGGPADRVHSNQPQHF. V gene TRBV29-1 combines with J gene TRBJ1-5, with 7 positions matching TRBD1. This CDR3 has 18 residues. The germline CDR1 and CDR2 sequences are SQVTM and ANQGSEA. V lost 6 bases and J lost 0; bases outside the gene matches: 17.

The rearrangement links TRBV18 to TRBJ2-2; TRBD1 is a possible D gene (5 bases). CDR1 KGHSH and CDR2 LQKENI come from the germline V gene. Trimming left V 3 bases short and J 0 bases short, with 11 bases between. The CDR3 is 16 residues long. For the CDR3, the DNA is TGTGCCAGCTCACCGAGACAGTTCGCGAACACCGGGGAGCTGTTTTTT. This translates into CASSPRQFANTGELFF.

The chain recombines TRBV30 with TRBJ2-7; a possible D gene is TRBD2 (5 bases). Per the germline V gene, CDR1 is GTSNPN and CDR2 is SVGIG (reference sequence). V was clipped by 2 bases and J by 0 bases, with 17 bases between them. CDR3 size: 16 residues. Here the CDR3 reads CAWSYPFRLASYEQYF. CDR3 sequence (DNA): TGTGCCTGGAGTTACCCCTTCAGGCTAGCCTCCTACGAGCAGTACTTC. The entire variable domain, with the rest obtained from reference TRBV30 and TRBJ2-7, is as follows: SQTIHQWPATLVQPVGSPLSLECTVEGTSNPNLYWYRQAAGRGLQLLFYSVGIGQISSEVPQNLSASRPQDRQFILSSKKLLLSDSGFYLCAWSYPFRLASYEQYFGPGTRLTVT.

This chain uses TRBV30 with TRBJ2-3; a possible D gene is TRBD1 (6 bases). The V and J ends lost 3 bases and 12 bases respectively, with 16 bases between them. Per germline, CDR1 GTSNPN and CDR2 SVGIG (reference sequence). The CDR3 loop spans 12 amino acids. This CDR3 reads CAWSALRGFQYF. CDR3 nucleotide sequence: TGTGCCTGGAGCGCCCTCAGGGGTTTCCAGTATTTT.

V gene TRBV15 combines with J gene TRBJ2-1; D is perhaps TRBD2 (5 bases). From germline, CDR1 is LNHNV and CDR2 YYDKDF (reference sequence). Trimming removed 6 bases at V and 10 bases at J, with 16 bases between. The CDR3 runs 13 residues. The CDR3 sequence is CATRIGLLGEQFF. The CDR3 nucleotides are TGTGCCACCAGAATCGGACTCCTCGGCGAGCAGTTCTTC.

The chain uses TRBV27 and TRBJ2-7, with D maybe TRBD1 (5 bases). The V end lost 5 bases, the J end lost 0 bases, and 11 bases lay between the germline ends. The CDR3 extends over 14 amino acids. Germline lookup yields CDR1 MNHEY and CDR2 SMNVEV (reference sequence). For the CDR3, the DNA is TGTGCCAGCAGTCCGACAGATTACTCCTACGAGCAGTACTTC. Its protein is CASSPTDYSYEQYF.

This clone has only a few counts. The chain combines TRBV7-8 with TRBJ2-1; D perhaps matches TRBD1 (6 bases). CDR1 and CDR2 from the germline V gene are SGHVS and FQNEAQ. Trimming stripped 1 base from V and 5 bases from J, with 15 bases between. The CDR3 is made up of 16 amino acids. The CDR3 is CASSLVGPRGNNEQFF. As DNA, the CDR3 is TGTGCCAGCAGCTTAGTCGGGCCAAGGGGGAACAATGAGCAGTTCTTC.

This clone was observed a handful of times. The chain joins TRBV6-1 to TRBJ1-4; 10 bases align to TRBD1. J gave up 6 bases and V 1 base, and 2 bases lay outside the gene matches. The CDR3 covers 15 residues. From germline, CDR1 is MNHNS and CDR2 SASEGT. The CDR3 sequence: CASSEGTGGYEKLFF. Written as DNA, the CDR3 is TGTGCCAGCAGTGAAGGGACAGGGGGTTATGAAAAACTGTTTTTT.

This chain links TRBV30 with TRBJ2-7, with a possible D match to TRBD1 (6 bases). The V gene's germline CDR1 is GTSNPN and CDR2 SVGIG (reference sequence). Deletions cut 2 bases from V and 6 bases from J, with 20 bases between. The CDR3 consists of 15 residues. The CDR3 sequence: CAWSPGTWGSREQYF. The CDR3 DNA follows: TGTGCCTGGAGTCCCGGGACATGGGGATCGCGCGAGCAGTACTTC.

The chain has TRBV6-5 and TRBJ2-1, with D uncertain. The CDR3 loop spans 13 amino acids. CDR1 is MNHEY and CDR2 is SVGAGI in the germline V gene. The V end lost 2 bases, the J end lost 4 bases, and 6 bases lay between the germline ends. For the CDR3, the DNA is TGTGCCAGCAGTTACAGAGTGTACAATGAGCAGTTCTTC. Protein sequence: CASSYRVYNEQFF.

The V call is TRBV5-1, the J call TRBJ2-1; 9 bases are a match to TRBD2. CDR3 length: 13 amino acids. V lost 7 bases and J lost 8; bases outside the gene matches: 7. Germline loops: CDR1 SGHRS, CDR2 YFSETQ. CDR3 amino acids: CASGPGLADEQFF. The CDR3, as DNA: TGCGCCAGCGGGCCGGGACTAGCTGATGAGCAGTTCTTC.

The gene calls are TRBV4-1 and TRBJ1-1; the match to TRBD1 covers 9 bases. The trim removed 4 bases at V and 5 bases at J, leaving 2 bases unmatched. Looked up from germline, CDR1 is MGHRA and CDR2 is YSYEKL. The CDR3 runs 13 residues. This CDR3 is CASSLGTGTEAFF. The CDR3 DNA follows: TGCGCCAGCAGCCTGGGGACAGGGACTGAAGCTTTCTTT.

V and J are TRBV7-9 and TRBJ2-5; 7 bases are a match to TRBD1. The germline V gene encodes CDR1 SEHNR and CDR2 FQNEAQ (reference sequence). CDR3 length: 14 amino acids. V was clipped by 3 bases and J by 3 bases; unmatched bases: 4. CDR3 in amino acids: CASSFFTGEETQYF. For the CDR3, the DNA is TGTGCCAGCAGCTTTTTCACAGGGGAAGAGACCCAGTACTTC.

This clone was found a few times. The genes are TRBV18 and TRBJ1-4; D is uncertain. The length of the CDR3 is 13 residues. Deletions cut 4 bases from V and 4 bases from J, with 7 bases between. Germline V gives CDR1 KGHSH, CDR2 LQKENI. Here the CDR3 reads CASSRGINEKLFF. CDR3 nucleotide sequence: TGTGCCAGCTCACGAGGTATTAATGAAAAACTGTTTTTT.

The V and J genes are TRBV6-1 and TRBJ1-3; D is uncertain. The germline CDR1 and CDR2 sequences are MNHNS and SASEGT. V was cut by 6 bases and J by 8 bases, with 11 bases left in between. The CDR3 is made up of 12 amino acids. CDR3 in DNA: TGTGCCAGCAGGAGCCCTGTGGACACCATATATTTT. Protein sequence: CASRSPVDTIYF.